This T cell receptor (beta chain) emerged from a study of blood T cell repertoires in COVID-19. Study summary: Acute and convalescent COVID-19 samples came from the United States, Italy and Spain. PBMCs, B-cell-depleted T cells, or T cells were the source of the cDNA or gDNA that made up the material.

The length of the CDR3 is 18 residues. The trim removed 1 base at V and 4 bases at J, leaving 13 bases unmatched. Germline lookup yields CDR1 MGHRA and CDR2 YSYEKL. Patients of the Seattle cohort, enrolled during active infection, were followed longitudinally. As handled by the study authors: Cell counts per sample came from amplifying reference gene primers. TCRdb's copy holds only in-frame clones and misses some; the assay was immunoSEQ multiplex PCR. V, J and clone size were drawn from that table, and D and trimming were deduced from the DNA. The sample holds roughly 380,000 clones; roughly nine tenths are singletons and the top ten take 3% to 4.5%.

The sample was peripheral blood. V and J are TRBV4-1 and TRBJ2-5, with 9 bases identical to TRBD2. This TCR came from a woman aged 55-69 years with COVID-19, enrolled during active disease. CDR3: CASSQGRPRAGGPETQYF. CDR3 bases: TGCGCCAGCAGCCAAGGACGCCCTAGGGCGGGGGGGCCAGAGACCCAGTACTTC.